Sequencing of this TCR beta chain was carried out in a study of T-cell memory formation after mild COVID-19. Background on the study: TCR clusters largely stayed donor specific. Study-wide findings and caveats: There were some responding clones in pre-infection memory, which suggested that cross-reactive memory had joined.

This clonotype was seen many times. Its antigen is not identified. V lost 4 bases to trimming and J lost 5 bases; unmatched junction nucleotides: 9. Per the germline V gene, CDR1 is LGHDT and CDR2 is YNNKEL (reference sequence). The CDR3 extends over 16 amino acids. 5'RACE primed from the constant segment yielded TCR alpha and TCR beta cDNA libraries bearing sample barcodes and UMIs. TCRdb ran MiXCR on the 5' RACE reads and lists one entry per CDR3 protein. The sample lists over 350,000 distinct CDR3 sequences; 15% to 20% were seen once. The chain couples TRBV3-1 to TRBJ2-1, with 9 bases lining up with TRBD2. The source is a man between 18 and 35 years old who had mild COVID-19 (a few samples of this study predate the infection). Cell type and time point are not known. Sequencing used PBMCs or a T cell subset sorted from them (not recorded which). The CDR3 DNA sequence: TGTGCCAGCAGCCCCTATCCCCTAGCGGGAAACAATGAGCAGTTCTTC. This translates into CASSPYPLAGNNEQFF.